This T cell receptor beta chain was found in a study of OX40 agonist ivuxolimab in advanced cancers. Study results and caveats: On average, CD8+ T cells showed a greater number of expanded clones than CD4+.

Libraries were prepared by immunoSEQ multiplex PCR; TCRdb keeps only in-frame clonotypes and omits some of them. Here the sample spans some 75,000 clones, about 85% being singletons. For this clone: Its antigen is not identified.

The sequence was obtained from an adult with an advanced solid tumor such as melanoma, head and neck, liver or kidney cancer. The sample in question was CD4+ or CD8+ T cells sorted from blood, obtained in a trial of the OX40 agonist ivuxolimab.

The CDR3, as DNA: TGTGCCAGCAGCCAAGCGTTGGAGGTCTATGGCTACACCTTC. Residues: CASSQALEVYGYTF. J is TRBJ1-2 and V is TRBV14; D gene unclear. The CDR3 is 14 residues long. The germline CDR1 and CDR2 sequences are SGHDN and FVKESK. Trimming cost V 1 base and J 4 bases, with 10 bases left between them.